This T cell receptor (beta chain) was sequenced in a study of T-cell memory formation after mild COVID-19. CDR1 is LNHDA, CDR2 SQIVND, per germline (reference sequence). This CDR3 comprises 14 residues. Trimming took 6 bases from V and 2 from J, leaving 12 bases between them. This clonotype was observed a few times. Its antigen is unknown. It was 5'RACE with constant-segment primers that produced the TCR alpha and TCR beta cDNA libraries, which carried sample barcodes and UMIs. Each CDR3 protein is one row after TCRdb ran MiXCR on the 5' RACE reads. The sample holds about 270,000 distinct CDR3 sequences; roughly 18% are singletons and the top ten take around 23%. General study points: There was no confirmation that second-wave clones peaking on day 37 were SARS-CoV-2 specific. Contracting CD4+ clones sat mainly in CM and EM; CD8+ in EMRA. Later expanders leaned CD4+, whereas clones that contracted between day 15 and 85 were balanced CD4/CD8.

What was sequenced was PBMCs or a T cell subset sorted from them (not recorded which). The chain recombines TRBV19 with TRBJ2-3; D gene ambiguous. The TCR comes from a man between 18 and 29 years old who had mild COVID-19 (a few samples of this study predate the infection). Cell type and time point are not known. CDR3 nucleotide sequence: TGTGCCAGTAGCCTACAGAGCCTCACAGATACGCAGTATTTT. As protein: CASSLQSLTDTQYF. The full variable domain, with the rest looked up from reference TRBV19 and TRBJ2-3, is DGGITQSPKYLFRKEGQNVTLSCEQNLNHDAMYWYRQDPGQGLRLIYYSQIVNDFQKGDIAEGYSVSREKKESFPLTVTSAQKNPTAFYLCASSLQSLTDTQYFGPGTRLTVL.